Described below is a single T cell receptor (beta chain) sequence and its context. Its antigen is as yet unknown. This sample is part of a study of T cell responses to AZD1222 COVID-19 vaccine. In germline, CDR1 is SGHDT, CDR2 YYEEEE. Trimming cost V 6 bases and J 6 bases; bases outside gene matches: 13. CDR3 length equals 15 residues. Overall study results and limits: Close to half of all spike-specific TCRs reportedly target regions of the variants that are unmutated.

Clones were read by immunoSEQ multiplex PCR, and TCRdb kept only the in-frame ones, dropping some. The profile shows roughly 170,000 clones, around 88% of them singletons. Here the sequenced sample was peripheral blood, taken on day 0 of AZD1222 vaccination. The chain recombines TRBV5-6 with TRBJ2-7, with TRBD1 matching 9 bases. This receptor was obtained from an adult in good health. The CDR3 DNA is TGTGCCAGCACCTTTGGGGGGGACAGGGCATCCGAGCAGTACTTC. This gives the protein CASTFGGDRASEQYF.